The next 27 T cell receptor beta chains were all read from a single sample in a study of regulatory T cells listed by TCRdb under 2018. Broad study findings and their caveats: Regulatory T cells from CD3G-deficient patients showed reduced Shannon diversity compared with autologous conventional CD4+ cells and with control regulatory T cells.

Library creation used the immunoSEQ multiplex PCR assay. The multiplex PCR relied on 52 forward TRBV primers and 13 reverse TRBJ primers, and amplification bias was corrected through assay-based and computational methods. Imported from immuneACCESS, the table was reduced by TCRdb to in-frame sequences with V and J called. These copies leave out some clones; in studies compared against another copy, an unresolved V gene accounts for under half, and the cause of the remainder is not known. The sample records approximately 3,700 clones, approximately 91% of which are singletons. Over 2.5% of the sample lies in the top ten. Their specific antigens are unknown. Source material: CD4+ Tregs sorted from blood. The receptors were gathered from a child aged 2-9 years with CD3G deficiency.

CDR3 in amino acids: CASSPRTSLGTQYF. In DNA, the CDR3 is TGTGCCAGCAGCCCCCGGACTAGCCTCGGTACGCAGTATTTT. The chain carries TRBV7-9 and TRBJ2-3; 8 bases are shared with TRBD2. The CDR3 spans 14 residues. Trimming cost V 5 bases and J 8 bases; bases outside gene matches: 9. Germline CDR1 is SEHNR and CDR2 is FQNEAQ (reference sequence).

This chain uses TRBV4-1 with TRBJ2-3; possibly TRBD2 for D (5 bases). CDR3 length equals 13 residues. The V gene's germline CDR1 is MGHRA and CDR2 YSYEKL. The V and J ends lost 3 bases and 9 bases respectively, with 13 bases between them. In nucleotides, the CDR3 is TGCGCCAGCAGCCATCCTGCAGGCGGGACGCAGTATTTT. Its translation is CASSHPAGGTQYF.

The chain is built from TRBV4-1 and TRBJ2-2; D not certain. Deletions cut 7 bases from V and 1 base from J, with 10 bases between. CDR3 length: 14 amino acids. The V gene's germline CDR1 is MGHRA and CDR2 YSYEKL. CDR3 loop: CASNWDVNTGELFF. CDR3 DNA: TGCGCCAGCAATTGGGATGTGAACACCGGGGAGCTGTTTTTT.

V gene TRBV11-2 combines with J gene TRBJ2-5; tentative D call: TRBD2 (6 bases). V gave up 2 bases and J gave up 2 bases, with 15 bases separating them. CDR3 length: 16 amino acids. The V gene's germline CDR1 is SGHAT and CDR2 FQNNGV. DNA for the CDR3: TGTGCCAGCAGCTTAAGGCGTGAGGCGGGGCAAGAGACCCAGTACTTC. Translation: CASSLRREAGQETQYF.

The V call is TRBV6-1, the J call TRBJ2-7; TRBD1 aligns across 7 bases. Germline V lookup: CDR1 MNHNS, CDR2 SASEGT. The ends lost 4 bases at V and 0 bases at J; junction bases unmatched: 3. There are 14 residues in the CDR3. CDR3 sequence: CASSAQGNSYEQYF. DNA for the CDR3: TGTGCCAGCAGTGCACAGGGGAACTCCTACGAGCAGTACTTC.

V gene TRBV6-1 combines with J gene TRBJ1-2; D remains unclear. The CDR3 has 14 residues. The V end was cut by 0 bases, the J end by 0 bases, with 5 bases between. From germline, CDR1 is MNHNS and CDR2 SASEGT. The CDR3 region has the DNA TGTGCCAGCAGTGAAGCAGACACTAACTATGGCTACACCTTC. Encoded protein: CASSEADTNYGYTF.

The V call is TRBV28, the J call TRBJ1-1; TRBD1 might be the D (5 bases). Trimming cost V 3 bases and J 3 bases, with 11 bases left between them. The CDR3 totals 14 residues. The germline V gene encodes CDR1 MDHEN and CDR2 SYDVKM. CDR3 amino acids: CASSFGRVDTEAFF. The CDR3 DNA follows: TGTGCCAGCAGTTTCGGCAGGGTGGACACTGAAGCTTTCTTT. Looking up the rest from reference TRBV28 and TRBJ1-1 gives the full variable domain: DVKVTQSSRYLVKRTGEKVFLECVQDMDHENMFWYRQDPGLGLRLIYFSYDVKMKEKGDIPEGYSVSREKKERFSLILESASTNQTSMYLCASSFGRVDTEAFFGQGTRLTVV.

The chain recombines TRBV28 with TRBJ2-7, with D hard to call. Trimming stripped 2 bases from V and 4 bases from J, with 6 bases between. The CDR3 runs to 12 residues. Germline V gene sequence: CDR1 MDHEN, CDR2 SYDVKM. The DNA for the CDR3 is TGTGCCAGCAGTTTAATGGGGTACGAGCAGTACTTC. Translation: CASSLMGYEQYF.

The chain carries TRBV6-1 and TRBJ2-7; the D gene is possibly TRBD2 (6 bases). Germline V lookup: CDR1 MNHNS, CDR2 SASEGT. The ends were cut back, 1 base at V and 6 bases at J, with 10 bases in the middle. The CDR3 totals 13 residues. The CDR3 loop reads CASSEVGRTEQYF. In DNA form, the CDR3 reads TGTGCCAGCAGTGAAGTCGGGAGAACCGAGCAGTACTTC.

The chain couples TRBV28 to TRBJ2-1; 8 bases fit TRBD2. Trimming at V came to 6 bases and at J to 1 base, leaving 2 bases not matched to a gene. CDR1 MDHEN and CDR2 SYDVKM come from the germline V gene. CDR3 length: 14 residues. The CDR3 DNA follows: TGTGCCAGCAGGCCGGGAGGGTCCTACAATGAGCAGTTCTTC. It codes for CASRPGGSYNEQFF.

The chain links TRBV6-1 to TRBJ1-2, with D possibly being TRBD1 (5 bases). V gave up 4 bases and J gave up 1 base, with 19 bases separating them. The CDR3 sequence is 17 residues long. From germline, CDR1 is MNHNS and CDR2 SASEGT. The CDR3 region is CASSGRGEESYNYGYTF. For the CDR3, the DNA is TGTGCCAGCAGTGGTCGGGGGGAGGAATCTTATAACTATGGCTACACCTTC.

Here the CDR3 reads CASSFLGLGQNTEAFF. CDR3 DNA sequence: TGTGCCAGCAGTTTTCTGGGCTTAGGCCAAAACACTGAAGCTTTCTTT. This chain joins TRBV28 and TRBJ1-1; no clear D. CDR3 length equals 16 residues. V was shortened by 3 bases and J by 2 bases, with 16 bases between the two germline ends. Germline V gene lookup returns CDR1 MDHEN and CDR2 SYDVKM.

The V gene is TRBV7-9, the J gene TRBJ2-1, with D perhaps being TRBD1 or TRBD2 (6 bases each). The CDR3 runs to 13 residues. Trimming removed 4 bases from V and 9 bases from J, with 13 bases in between. Germline V CDR1 and CDR2: SEHNR, FQNEAQ (reference sequence). The CDR3 sequence: CASSSDEGGEQFF. For the CDR3, the DNA is TGTGCCAGCAGCTCCGACGAGGGGGGTGAGCAGTTCTTC.

The rearrangement links TRBV4-1 to TRBJ2-7; D uncertain. Germline CDR1 MGHRA, CDR2 YSYEKL. The CDR3 runs to 15 residues. V was pared by 0 bases and J by 6 bases, with 15 bases between. Written as DNA, the CDR3 is TGCGCCAGCAGCCAAGATCATGGCCGGATGCGCGAGCAGTACTTC. Residues: CASSQDHGRMREQYF.

The CDR3 is CASRRGGGANTEAFF. The CDR3 DNA reads as TGTGCCAGCAGGCGAGGGGGGGGAGCGAACACTGAAGCTTTCTTT. The chain combines TRBV28 with TRBJ1-1; possible D gene TRBD1, 6 bases. Germline CDR1 and CDR2: MDHEN and SYDVKM. Trimming cost V 6 bases and J 1 base, with 15 bases left between them. The CDR3 contains 15 residues.

The chain employs TRBV28 and TRBJ2-1, with D tentatively TRBD2 (6 bases). V dropped 3 bases and J dropped 7 bases, with 19 bases sitting between them. Looked up from germline, CDR1 is MDHEN and CDR2 is SYDVKM. The CDR3 length is 16 residues. The CDR3 loop reads CASSLVLTGSRNEQFF. CDR3 DNA sequence: TGTGCCAGCAGTTTGGTTCTTACCGGGAGCAGGAATGAGCAGTTCTTC.

The chain employs TRBV20-1 and TRBJ2-5; D may be TRBD1 or TRBD2 (7 bases each). The CDR3 is made up of 11 amino acids. Germline V CDR1 and CDR2: DFQATT, SNEGSKA (reference sequence). V was shortened by 6 bases and J by 5 bases, with 10 bases between the two germline ends. CDR3 coding DNA: TGCAGTGCGCAGGGGGGGGAGACCCAGTACTTC. The encoded protein is CSAQGGETQYF.

The chain recombines TRBV28 with TRBJ1-1; D remains ambiguous. Trimming stripped 6 bases from V and 3 bases from J, with 11 bases between. The germline gives CDR1 MDHEN, CDR2 SYDVKM. This CDR3 comprises 13 residues. The CDR3 DNA is TGTGCCAGCAGCCCTACAGAAGACACTGAAGCTTTCTTT. Its protein is CASSPTEDTEAFF.

The rearrangement uses TRBV18 and TRBJ2-3; D not certain. The CDR3 sequence is 12 residues long. The ends were cut back, 3 bases at V and 0 bases at J, with 1 base in the middle. Germline lookup yields CDR1 KGHSH and CDR2 LQKENI. The CDR3 DNA reads TGTGCCAGCTCACCCAGCACAGATACGCAGTATTTT. Protein product: CASSPSTDTQYF.

The rearrangement uses TRBV6-1 and TRBJ2-3; a weak D match, TRBD2 (7 bases). The length of the CDR3 is 15 residues. Germline values: CDR1 MNHNS, CDR2 SASEGT. Deletions cut 8 bases from V and 2 bases from J, with 17 bases between. The CDR3 coding sequence is TGTGCCAGCCGTTGGGGGCGGGAGCCCACAGATACGCAGTATTTT. It specifies CASRWGREPTDTQYF.

The rearrangement links TRBV28 to TRBJ2-7; 8 bases match TRBD2. This CDR3 has 18 residues. The ends lost 4 bases at V and 4 bases at J; junction bases unmatched: 18. Germline CDR1 and CDR2: MDHEN and SYDVKM. CDR3 amino acids: CASSYSRSRAGGRYEQYF. CDR3 bases: TGTGCCAGCAGTTACTCTCGATCGAGGGCGGGAGGTCGGTACGAGCAGTACTTC. The complete variable domain, with remaining parts taken from reference TRBV28 and TRBJ2-7, reads DVKVTQSSRYLVKRTGEKVFLECVQDMDHENMFWYRQDPGLGLRLIYFSYDVKMKEKGDIPEGYSVSREKKERFSLILESASTNQTSMYLCASSYSRSRAGGRYEQYFGPGTRLTVT.

The gene calls are TRBV6-5 and TRBJ2-5; TRBD2 agrees at 8 bases. The CDR3 is 15 amino acids. CDR1 is MNHEY and CDR2 is SVGAGI in the germline V gene. The V segment lost 2 bases and the J segment 3 bases; nucleotides outside the gene matches: 5. The CDR3 loop reads CASSYPLADKETQYF. The CDR3 coding sequence is TGTGCCAGCAGTTACCCACTAGCGGATAAAGAGACCCAGTACTTC.

V usage is TRBV28 and J usage is TRBJ1-5; TRBD1 aligns across 7 bases. The junction had 8 bases not matched to a gene; V was cut back by 5 bases and J by 7 bases. The CDR3 extends over 14 amino acids. Germline loops: CDR1 MDHEN, CDR2 SYDVKM. The CDR3 coding sequence is TGTGCCAGCAGTGAAGGGGGCGCGGGACAGCCCCAGCATTTT. It specifies CASSEGGAGQPQHF. The variable domain in full, completed from reference TRBV28 and TRBJ1-5, reads DVKVTQSSRYLVKRTGEKVFLECVQDMDHENMFWYRQDPGLGLRLIYFSYDVKMKEKGDIPEGYSVSREKKERFSLILESASTNQTSMYLCASSEGGAGQPQHFGDGTRLSIL.

This clone has more than one count but fewer than ten. The chain is built from TRBV5-1 and TRBJ2-7; D not certain. The ends were cut back, 2 bases at V and 6 bases at J, with 9 bases in the middle. Germline loops: CDR1 SGHRS, CDR2 YFSETQ. This CDR3 is built from 12 residues. The CDR3 spells CASSFNRGEQYF. CDR3 DNA: TGCGCCAGCAGCTTCAACAGAGGCGAGCAGTACTTC.

J is TRBJ2-7 and V is TRBV6-1, with TRBD1 identical over 9 bases. The junction had 6 bases not matched to a gene; V was cut back by 6 bases and J by 0 bases. The CDR3 extends over 15 amino acids. Germline lookup yields CDR1 MNHNS and CDR2 SASEGT. The CDR3 spells CASRDRGHGSYEQYF. In nucleotides, the CDR3 is TGTGCCAGCAGGGACAGGGGTCATGGCTCCTACGAGCAGTACTTC.

The chain joins TRBV6-6 to TRBJ2-2; D not certain. Trimming left V 6 bases short and J 4 bases short, with 12 bases between. Germline V CDR1 and CDR2: MNHNY, SVGAGI (reference sequence). The CDR3 is 14 amino acids. CDR3 loop: CASRGVGPTGELFF. CDR3 DNA: TGTGCCAGCAGAGGCGTCGGCCCCACCGGGGAGCTGTTTTTT.

The chain links TRBV28 to TRBJ2-7; a weak D match, TRBD2 (5 bases). Germline V gives CDR1 MDHEN, CDR2 SYDVKM. The CDR3 totals 14 residues. The germline V and J ends were trimmed by 6 bases and 4 bases, with 16 bases remaining between them. The CDR3 sequence: CASSSPGTLYEQYF. In nucleotides, the CDR3 is TGTGCCAGCAGCTCCCCGGGAACCCTTTACGAGCAGTACTTC.